This T cell receptor beta chain was captured in a study of cytomegalovirus exposure and HLA in healthy donors. The ends lost 6 bases at V and 1 base at J; junction bases unmatched: 3. The germline V gene encodes CDR1 MNHEY and CDR2 SVGAGI. This CDR3 is built from 14 residues. With 60 Vbeta and 13 Jbeta primers, the PCR was carried out. Repertoires were generated with immunoSEQ multiplex PCR, while TCRdb's copy carries only in-frame clones and drops some. The sample holds approximately 78,000 clones, 65% to 70% seen once. This clone was picked up a small number of times. What it binds is not known. Study-level findings and limits: Later analysis demonstrated an association between a missense DCLRE1C variant and TCR beta V- and J-gene trimming. Among the sequence variants, a highly shared cluster was likely an artifact of sequencing. TCR beta chains numbering 150 to 200 were designated cytomegalovirus-associated.

The sequenced sample consisted of PBMCs. This sequence joins TRBV6-5 and TRBJ1-2, with 9 bases matching TRBD1. The clonotype originates from a middle-aged man in good health and CMV-seropositive. The CDR3 DNA reads TGTGCCAGCAGCCGACAGGGGGTTAACTATGGCTACACCTTC. It is translated as CASSRQGVNYGYTF.